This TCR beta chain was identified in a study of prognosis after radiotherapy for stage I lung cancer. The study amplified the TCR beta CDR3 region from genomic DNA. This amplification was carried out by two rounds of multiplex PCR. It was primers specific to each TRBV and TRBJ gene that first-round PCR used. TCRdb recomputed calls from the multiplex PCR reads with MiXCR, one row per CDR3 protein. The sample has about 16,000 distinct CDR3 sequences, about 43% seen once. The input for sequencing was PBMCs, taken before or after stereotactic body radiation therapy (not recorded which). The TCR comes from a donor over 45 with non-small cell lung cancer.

CDR3 nucleotides: TGTGCCAGCAGTGATCTTCTGGTCCCTAATCAGCCCCAGCATTTT. Residues: CASSDLLVPNQPQHF. V and J are TRBV6-1 and TRBJ1-5; D call uncertain. This CDR3 is 15 amino acids long. V was cut by 3 bases and J by 4 bases, with 13 bases left in between. Germline V gene lookup returns CDR1 MNHNS and CDR2 SASEGT.